This TCR beta chain was recovered during a study of T cells in Graves' hyperthyroidism and ophthalmopathy. TCR beta CDR3 regions were amplified from RNA. Carried out on the TCR CDR3, a first-round RT-PCR used the HTBI primer set. Via MiXCR, TCRdb re-called the multiplex PCR reads, giving one row per CDR3 protein. This sample has 600,000 to 750,000 distinct CDR3 sequences, with 15% to 20% found just once. Using roughly 9.4 ml of fresh peripheral blood, PBMCs were prepared. Findings of the study overall: The model's output predicted ophthalmopathy at a median of roughly 6.9 months prior to onset.

Looked up from germline, CDR1 is LNHDA and CDR2 is SQIVND (reference sequence). The CDR3 has 14 residues. V gave up 7 bases and J gave up 5 bases, with 15 bases separating them. With respect to this clonotype: Its antigen is undetermined.

Sequenced material: blood. The chain joins TRBV19 to TRBJ2-1; D ambiguous. The receptor was derived from a man between 45 and 60 years old with Graves' hyperthyroidism. CDR3 bases: TGTGCCAGTAACCAGCGCCGACTGAACAATGAGCAGTTCTTC. This translates into CASNQRRLNNEQFF.